This T cell receptor (beta chain) came from a study of T cell changes during pregnancy in multiple sclerosis. The ends were cut back, 8 bases at V and 7 bases at J, with 8 bases in the middle. This CDR3 comprises 10 residues. CDR1 and CDR2 from the germline V gene are LNHDA and SQIVND (reference sequence). The repertoire was sequenced with immunoSEQ multiplex PCR; TCRdb's copy has only in-frame clones and lacks some. The sample includes about 13,000 clones, about nine tenths of them seen just once. The J gene is TRBJ1-2, the V gene TRBV19; tentatively, D is TRBD1 (6 bases). The sample here was CD8+ T cells from peripheral blood mononuclear cells, taken in the first trimester of pregnancy. This clonotype was obtained from a female donor with multiple sclerosis, enrolled in a pregnancy study. CDR3 sequence: CASSRGGYTF. For the CDR3, the DNA is TGTGCCAGTTCCAGGGGTGGCTACACCTTC.